The clone carrying this T cell receptor (beta chain) was detected a few times. Its antigen is still unknown. Assay: immunoSEQ multiplex PCR; the TCRdb copy retains only in-frame clones and omits some. This table holds around 94,000 clones, about 91% found once. V trimming: 1 base; J trimming: 0 bases; junction bases outside the gene matches: 5. The germline CDR1 and CDR2 sequences are MGHRA and YSYEKL. This CDR3 contains 16 residues. This record belongs to a study of T cells in localized non-small cell lung cancer. Study outcomes and limitations: Adjacent uninvolved lung had the highest clonality, suggesting focused antigen responses.

Sample: peripheral blood, taken before any cancer treatment. The V and J genes are TRBV4-1 and TRBJ1-2; TRBD1 matches 7 bases. The clonotype was recovered from a man between 40 and 75 years old with stage I squamous cell lung carcinoma. In nucleotides, the CDR3 is TGCGCCAGCAGCCAAGCGGGGACAGCTCCTAACTATGGCTACACCTTC. Protein product: CASSQAGTAPNYGYTF.